Below, 27 T cell receptor beta chains from the same sample are listed, as sequenced in a study of T cell responses to AZD1222 COVID-19 vaccine. Measured with immunoSEQ multiplex PCR; TCRdb has only the in-frame clones, and not every one. The repertoire consists of 90,000 to 120,000 clones, with about 90% occurring once and the leading ten covering under 7%. The specimen comprised peripheral blood, sampled on day 0 of AZD1222 vaccination. Source of these receptors: an adult in good health.

The chain has TRBV18 and TRBJ2-3; D unresolved. Germline-derived CDR1 and CDR2 are KGHSH and LQKENI. Deletions cut 0 bases from V and 8 bases from J, with 6 bases between. The CDR3 sequence is 12 residues long. This chain's CDR3 is CASSPPGGTQYF. CDR3 bases: TGTGCCAGCTCACCACCCGGTGGTACGCAGTATTTT. Looking up the rest from reference TRBV18 and TRBJ2-3 gives the full variable domain: NAGVMQNPRHLVRRRGQEARLRCSPMKGHSHVYWYRQLPEEGLKFMVYLQKENIIDESGMPKERFSAEFPKEGPSILRIQQVVRGDSAAYFCASSPPGGTQYFGPGTRLTVL.

The V call is TRBV28, the J call TRBJ1-5, with 10 bases matching TRBD1. Germline V lookup: CDR1 MDHEN, CDR2 SYDVKM. The CDR3 contains 17 residues. Trimming took 6 bases from V and 6 from J; bases not matched to a gene: 14. CDR3 amino acids: CASRLLSGTGVRQPQHF. The CDR3 DNA sequence: TGTGCCAGCAGGCTTCTTTCCGGGACAGGGGTGCGTCAGCCCCAGCATTTT.

The count of this clone is one. The rearrangement uses TRBV15 and TRBJ1-5; tentatively, D is TRBD1 (5 bases). V was cut by 5 bases and J by 0 bases, with 23 bases left in between. The CDR3 has 19 amino acids. Germline V gene lookup returns CDR1 LNHNV and CDR2 YYDKDF (reference sequence). CDR3 coding DNA: TGTGCCACCAGCGGGGACGAGGACGGCGGATGGCATAGCAATCAGCCCCAGCATTTT. It yields the protein CATSGDEDGGWHSNQPQHF.

This chain uses TRBV28 with TRBJ1-2; D is ambiguous. V dropped 2 bases and J dropped 1 base, with 5 bases sitting between them. Germline CDR1 reads MDHEN; CDR2 reads SYDVKM. The CDR3 is 13 residues long. The CDR3 loop is CASSLNFNYGYTF. The DNA of the CDR3 is TGTGCCAGCAGTTTAAACTTTAACTATGGCTACACCTTC.

V usage is TRBV6-6 and J usage is TRBJ2-1, with 11 bases aligning to TRBD2. V was pared by 5 bases and J by 0 bases, with 12 bases of the junction left unmatched. The CDR3 has 19 residues. Germline V lookup: CDR1 MNHNY, CDR2 SVGAGI (reference sequence). CDR3 in amino acids: CASSPGGGLADSSYNEQFF. In nucleotides, the CDR3 is TGTGCCAGCAGTCCCGGGGGGGGACTAGCGGATAGCTCCTACAATGAGCAGTTCTTC.

This clone was seen only once. The chain combines TRBV7-8 with TRBJ1-5; D not resolved. The CDR3 is made up of 14 amino acids. The V gene's germline CDR1 is SGHVS and CDR2 FQNEAQ. Trimming cost V 5 bases and J 0 bases, with 8 bases left between them. The CDR3 DNA is TGTGCCAGCAGCGTAAGCCATAGCAATCAGCCCCAGCATTTT. It codes for CASSVSHSNQPQHF.

This clone was seen at least ten times. The chain is built from TRBV12-3 or TRBV12-4 and TRBJ1-2; 7 bases align to TRBD1. Trimming took 6 bases from V and 3 from J; bases not matched to a gene: 4. This CDR3 has 13 amino acids. In nucleotides, the CDR3 is TGTGCCAGCAGCCTTGACAGGGACTATGGCTACACCTTC. Its translation is CASSLDRDYGYTF.

This clone was counted a single time. The genes are TRBV21-1 and TRBJ2-7; the table's TRBD1 call for D was not verified on the DNA. TRBV21-1 is shown as a pseudogene. CDR3 length equals 13 residues. Here the CDR3 DNA reads TGTGCCAGCAGCAATCTTCAGGGCTACGAGCAGTACTTC. As protein: CASSNLQGYEQYF.

The rearrangement links TRBV9 to TRBJ2-1, with 9 nucleotides matching TRBD2. The CDR3 extends over 15 amino acids. After removal of 0 bases from V and 8 bases from J, the junction contained 6 bases not matched to a gene. Germline loops: CDR1 SGDLS, CDR2 YYNGEE. CDR3 loop: CASSVAPSGIHEQFF. In nucleotides, the CDR3 is TGTGCCAGCAGCGTAGCGCCTAGCGGGATTCATGAGCAGTTCTTC.

The chain links TRBV6-5 to TRBJ1-1; 7 bases match TRBD1. Looked up from germline, CDR1 is MNHEY and CDR2 is SVGAGI. The J segment lost 5 bases and the V segment lost 5 bases, leaving 8 bases of the junction unmatched. This CDR3 region has 14 residues. DNA of the CDR3: TGTGCCAGCAGTCGCCGACAGGGCGCGACTGAAGCTTTCTTT. This sequence encodes CASSRRQGATEAFF.

V is TRBV11-3 and J is TRBJ1-1; 9 positions match TRBD1. The CDR3 spans 13 residues. With V trimmed by 6 bases and J by 6 bases, 5 bases remained unmatched. Germline values: CDR1 SGHNT, CDR2 YENEEA. DNA for the CDR3: TGTGCCAGCAGTTACAGGGGGCACCCTGAAGCTTTCTTT. This gives the protein CASSYRGHPEAFF.

The chain uses TRBV3-1 (or the pseudogene TRBV3-2) and TRBJ1-6; D gene ambiguous. Germline values: CDR1 LGHDT, CDR2 YNNKEL (reference sequence). The CDR3 is 14 residues long. V lost 0 bases to trimming and J lost 14 bases, with 14 bases between them. As DNA, the CDR3 is TGTGCCAGCAGCCAAGATCACGGTCATCGGACCCTCCACTTT. It translates to CASSQDHGHRTLHF.

The chain carries TRBV28 and TRBJ2-7; D gene uncertain. The CDR3 totals 13 residues. CDR1 is MDHEN and CDR2 is SYDVKM in the germline V gene. V shed 5 bases and J shed 4 bases, with 12 bases lying between them. CDR3 residues: CASSPASTYEQYF. The CDR3 DNA reads TGTGCCAGCAGTCCCGCTTCTACTTACGAGCAGTACTTC.

This chain links TRBV30 with TRBJ2-5, with D hard to call. Germline CDR1 and CDR2: GTSNPN and SVGIG (reference sequence). This CDR3 region has 15 residues. Trimming took off 1 base at V and 4 bases at J, with 16 bases between the two ends. The CDR3 is CAWSGLGLMRETQYF. The DNA for the CDR3 is TGTGCCTGGAGTGGCCTGGGCCTTATGCGAGAGACCCAGTACTTC.

The V call is TRBV30, the J call TRBJ2-4; no definite D call. Germline loops: CDR1 GTSNPN, CDR2 SVGIG (reference sequence). This CDR3 comprises 13 residues. Trimming left V 2 bases short and J 8 bases short, with 13 bases between. CDR3 loop: CAWSRSYGDIQYF. The CDR3 nucleotides are TGTGCCTGGAGTAGGTCATATGGGGACATTCAGTACTTC.

The chain employs TRBV7-8 and TRBJ1-6; TRBD1 might be the D (5 bases). The length of the CDR3 is 15 residues. Germline V gene sequence: CDR1 SGHVS, CDR2 FQNEAQ. V was clipped by 5 bases and J by 4 bases, with 12 bases between them. CDR3 nucleotide sequence: TGTGCCAGCAGCCCTCAAGGGGTTTATAATTCACCCCTCCACTTT. Translation gives CASSPQGVYNSPLHF.

The chain has TRBV3-1 (or the pseudogene TRBV3-2) and TRBJ2-7; D is undetermined. V lost 0 bases to trimming and J lost 4 bases, with 13 bases between them. This CDR3 contains 15 residues. Germline assignment: CDR1 LGHDT and CDR2 YNNKEL (reference sequence). The CDR3 sequence is CASSQDELAVYEQYF. CDR3 DNA sequence: TGTGCCAGCAGCCAAGATGAGCTTGCTGTATACGAGCAGTACTTC.

This chain connects TRBV7-9 to TRBJ1-1; a weak D match, TRBD1 (5 bases). The V and J ends lost 6 bases and 6 bases respectively, with 8 bases between them. The germline CDR1 and CDR2 sequences are SEHNR and FQNEAQ (reference sequence). CDR3 size: 11 residues. The CDR3 DNA is TGTGCCAGCAGTAGGGGCTCTGAAGCTTTCTTT. Protein: CASSRGSEAFF.

The rearrangement uses TRBV7-6 and TRBJ2-2; tentative D call: TRBD2 (6 bases). V was shortened by 1 base and J by 4 bases, with 10 bases between the two germline ends. The germline gives CDR1 SGHVS, CDR2 FNYEAQ. This CDR3 spans 15 amino acids. The CDR3 DNA reads as TGTGCCAGCAGCTTAGGGACTACCAGCACCGGGGAGCTGTTTTTT. It translates to CASSLGTTSTGELFF.

V gene TRBV7-2 combines with J gene TRBJ2-1; 10 bases agree with TRBD2. Germline CDR1 is SGHTA and CDR2 is FQGNSA. The CDR3 has 15 residues. After removal of 3 bases from V and 7 bases from J, the junction contained 6 bases not matched to a gene. CDR3 sequence: CASSFPLAGVNEQFF. CDR3 nucleotides: TGTGCCAGCAGCTTCCCCCTAGCGGGGGTGAATGAGCAGTTCTTC.

The rearrangement joins TRBV27 to TRBJ1-4, with D perhaps matching TRBD1 (5 bases). The CDR3 extends over 14 amino acids. Germline V CDR1 and CDR2: MNHEY, SMNVEV (reference sequence). V shed 4 bases and J shed 7 bases, with 13 bases lying between them. The CDR3 loop reads CASSSAGPVEKLFF. The CDR3 coding sequence is TGTGCCAGCAGTTCGGCGGGGCCCGTTGAAAAACTGTTTTTT.

This clone was seen only a few times. This rearrangement joins TRBV3-1 (or the pseudogene TRBV3-2) to TRBJ1-2; D is uncertain. CDR1 is LGHDT and CDR2 is YNNKEL in the germline V gene (reference sequence). The CDR3 runs to 16 residues. V was shortened by 1 base and J by 4 bases, with 16 bases between the two germline ends. The CDR3: CASSQAGLEEVYGYTF. The DNA of the CDR3 is TGTGCCAGCAGCCAAGCGGGCCTCGAGGAAGTCTATGGCTACACCTTC.

The chain employs TRBV7-8 and TRBJ2-7, with D possibly being TRBD1 (6 bases). Trimming stripped 5 bases from V and 6 bases from J, with 8 bases between. This CDR3 has 11 amino acids. Germline CDR1 is SGHVS and CDR2 is FQNEAQ. For the CDR3, the DNA is TGTGCCAGCAGCCAGGGGCCCGAGCAGTACTTC. Amino acid sequence: CASSQGPEQYF.

The chain is built from TRBV29-1 and TRBJ2-7, with a tentative D call TRBD2 (6 bases). The CDR3 totals 13 residues. Germline V gene lookup returns CDR1 SQVTM and CDR2 ANQGSEA. The V end was cut by 7 bases, the J end by 2 bases, with 15 bases between. The CDR3 DNA reads TGCAGCGGTAGGACGGGGGTTACCTACGAGCAGTACTTC. This gives the protein CSGRTGVTYEQYF.

V gene TRBV6-5 combines with J gene TRBJ1-2; 8 bases align to TRBD1. The junction had 10 bases not matched to a gene; V was cut back by 7 bases and J by 6 bases. The CDR3 extends over 14 amino acids. Germline V lookup: CDR1 MNHEY, CDR2 SVGAGI. This CDR3 reads CASIRGQGANGYTF. The CDR3 region has the DNA TGTGCCAGCATCCGGGGGCAGGGGGCGAATGGCTACACCTTC.

The rearrangement uses TRBV18 and TRBJ1-2, with D unresolved. Germline V gene data show CDR1 as KGHSH and CDR2 as LQKENI. The V and J ends lost 0 bases and 4 bases respectively, with 15 bases between them. The CDR3 is made up of 16 amino acids. This CDR3 reads CASSPPSQLDLYGYTF. As DNA, the CDR3 is TGTGCCAGCTCACCACCGAGTCAGCTAGATCTCTATGGCTACACCTTC.

The gene calls are TRBV5-3 and TRBJ2-2; tentatively, D is TRBD2 (5 bases). TRBV5-3 is an open reading frame whose function is uncertain. With 0 bases removed from V and 1 base from J, the gap between germline ends came to 13 bases. The CDR3 covers 17 residues. The CDR3 protein is CARSLAGTYKNTGELFF. In nucleotides, the CDR3 is TGTGCCAGAAGCTTGGCGGGAACATATAAGAACACCGGGGAGCTGTTTTTT.